This TCR beta chain was documented in a study of shared clonotypes between healthy human individuals. Findings and limits, study-wide: Naive subsets usually exceeded memory subsets in estimated richness.

Points on this clone: Its antigen remains unidentified.

The repertoire was sequenced with immunoSEQ multiplex PCR; TCRdb's copy has only in-frame clones and lacks some. The repertoire includes about 590,000 clones, about 95% of them detected once, and less than 0.13% sits in the top ten. The CDR3 runs 11 residues. Trimming took off 7 bases at V and 8 bases at J, with 9 bases between the two ends. Germline-derived CDR1 and CDR2 are MNHEY and SMNVEV (reference sequence). Naive CD8 isolation took CD45RO-negative cells positively selected for CCR7 and excluded terminally differentiated effector memory CD45RA+ cells. The material sequenced was naive CD8+ T cells sorted from blood. The chain combines TRBV27 with TRBJ2-1, with a weak D call TRBD2 (6 bases). This sequence was found in a young woman in good health. The CDR3 reads CASIGGYEQFF. The CDR3 nucleotides read TGTGCCAGCATAGGAGGGTATGAGCAGTTCTTC.